Listed below are T cell receptor beta chains from one sample, sequenced in a study of T-cell memory formation after mild COVID-19. TCRdb called the 5' RACE reads again in MiXCR, with one record for every CDR3 protein. Of approximately 350,000 distinct CDR3 sequences in the sample, under 15% were seen once. Sample: PBMCs or a T cell subset sorted from them (not recorded which). These receptors were obtained from a man between 18 and 29 years old who had mild COVID-19 (a few samples of this study predate the infection). Cell type and time point are not known. Both conserved end residues are part of each CDR3. The D gene is left open where the match is weak. Some rows mark clone size as missing; the rest say once, few, many or name a class of expanded clone.

TRBV12-3/TRBV12-4,many,NA,TRBJ2-1,TGTGCCAGCAGTTTGAGTTCGGGGGGCAAAACCTACAATGAGCAGTTCTTC,CASSLSSGGKTYNEQFF
TRBV24-1,few,NA,TRBJ2-3,TGTGCCACTGAAGACACAGATACGCAGTATTTT,CATEDTDTQYF
TRBV7-9,many,TRBD1,TRBJ1-1,TGTGCCAGCAGCTTGCCCGGGACAGGGTTCGCTGAAGCTTTCTTT,CASSLPGTGFAEAFF
TRBV20-1,NA,TRBD2,TRBJ2-3,TGCAGTGCTGGATATAGCGGGGGGCGCACAGATACGCAGTATTTT,CSAGYSGGRTDTQYF
TRBV20-1,few,NA,TRBJ2-1,TGCAGTGCTAGAGACCCCTTCAGGAAGGTAGATGAGCAGTTCTTC,CSARDPFRKVDEQFF
TRBV7-3,NA,NA,TRBJ2-2,TGTGCCAGCAGCCCACGTCATGGCGATGCCGGGGAGCTGTTTTTT,CASSPRHGDAGELFF
TRBV6-6,few,TRBD1,TRBJ2-5,TGTGCCAGCAGGGGGGGACAGGGATTGAGGGAGACCCAGTACTTC,CASRGGQGLRETQYF
TRBV7-9,few,NA,TRBJ2-1,TGTGCCAGCAGCTACCCTCTGGGTTACTACAATGAGCAGTTCTTC,CASSYPLGYYNEQFF
TRBV7-8,NA,TRBD2,TRBJ2-5,TGTGCCAGCAGCTTAGCTGCAGCGGGGGGCACGACCCAGTACTTC,CASSLAAAGGTTQYF
TRBV6-6,few,TRBD1,TRBJ1-4,TGTGCCACCGGGGACCGGGACAGCGATGAAAAACTGTTTTTT,CATGDRDSDEKLFF
TRBV12-3/TRBV12-4,few,TRBD2,TRBJ2-1,TGTGCCAGCAGTCCCGGGACTAGCGGGGGGGCATATGAGCAGTTCTTC,CASSPGTSGGAYEQFF
TRBV12-3/TRBV12-4,few,NA,TRBJ1-1,TGTGCCAGCAGTTTACAGGGCCGAAAAACTGAAGCTTTCTTT,CASSLQGRKTEAFF
TRBV3-1,NA,NA,TRBJ1-2,TGTGCCAGCAGCCAAGGCGAGGGGGTAGCTGCCTATGGCTACACCTTC,CASSQGEGVAAYGYTF
TRBV6-6,NA,TRBD1,TRBJ1-1,TGTGCCAGCACAGTACAGGGGGCCTACACTGAAGCTTTCTTT,CASTVQGAYTEAFF
TRBV7-2,many,TRBD1,TRBJ1-5,TGTGCCAGCAGGCAAATGACAGGGCACCCCCAGCATTTT,CASRQMTGHPQHF
TRBV9,NA,TRBD2,TRBJ2-5,TGTGCCAGCAGCGTAGCTCCCTCGGGGGGAGAGACCCAGTACTTC,CASSVAPSGGETQYF
TRBV3-1,NA,NA,TRBJ2-7,TGTGCCAGCAGCCAACTAGGATCCTACGAGCAGTACTTC,CASSQLGSYEQYF
TRBV6-5,few,NA,TRBJ1-2,TGTGCCAGCAGCGAAGGGGGGAACTATGGCTACACCTTC,CASSEGGNYGYTF
TRBV6-2/TRBV6-3,few,NA,TRBJ1-1,TGTGCCAGCAGTTCCCCCCCGTGGACAGAAAACACTGAAGCTTTCTTT,CASSSPPWTENTEAFF
TRBV27,few,NA,TRBJ1-2,TGTGCCAGCAGTTTTCGCCAGGGGAATGGCTACACCTTC,CASSFRQGNGYTF
TRBV7-2,NA,TRBD1,TRBJ1-1,TGTGCCAGCAGCTTACCCGGGACAGTGGTTGGGGCTTTCTTT,CASSLPGTVVGAFF
TRBV6-2/TRBV6-3,few,TRBD1,TRBJ1-5,TGTGCCAGCAGTTGGGACCCGAGGACAGGGGGCGTATATAGCAATCAGCCCCAGCATTTT,CASSWDPRTGGVYSNQPQHF
TRBV5-6,many,NA,TRBJ2-3,TGTGCCAGCAGCTTGGTTGCGGGCGTTAGCACAGATACGCAGTATTTT,CASSLVAGVSTDTQYF
TRBV6-5,few,NA,TRBJ1-5,TGTGCCAGCAGTTACGGGACGAATCAGCCCCAGCATTTT,CASSYGTNQPQHF
TRBV7-6,NA,NA,TRBJ1-1,TGTGCCAGCAGCCGGGGACACCAGGACACTGAAGCTTTCTTT,CASSRGHQDTEAFF
TRBV3-1,few,NA,TRBJ1-6,TGTGCCAGCAACATCGGGGGCGGGGGAGGTAATTCACCCCTCCACTTT,CASNIGGGGGNSPLHF
TRBV4-2,few,TRBD2,TRBJ2-1,TGTGCCAGCAGCCAAGATGCGCGGGGGGGCCACAATGAGCAGTTCTTC,CASSQDARGGHNEQFF
TRBV12-3/TRBV12-4,many,TRBD2,TRBJ2-2,TGTGCCAGCAGCCTCGGGACTATCACCGGGGAGCTGTTTTTT,CASSLGTITGELFF
TRBV7-9,many,TRBD2,TRBJ2-4,TGTGCCAGCAGCTTACCCCGACTAGCGGGGGAGGTCAAAAACATTCAGTACTTC,CASSLPRLAGEVKNIQYF
TRBV6-1,NA,TRBD1,TRBJ1-1,TGTGCCAGCACGACGGGGACAGGGGGGAACACTGAAGCTTTCTTT,CASTTGTGGNTEAFF
TRBV2,NA,NA,TRBJ2-7,TGTGCCAGCAGTGCGACTGCGACCGAGCAGTACTTC,CASSATATEQYF
TRBV5-1,NA,TRBD2,TRBJ2-2,TGCGCCAGCAGCCTATCTAGCGGGGCTAACACCGGGGAGCTGTTTTTT,CASSLSSGANTGELFF
TRBV4-3,many,NA,TRBJ2-5,TGCGCCAGCAGCCAGGGACTTCAAGAGACCCAGTACTTC,CASSQGLQETQYF
TRBV20-1,NA,NA,TRBJ2-7,TGCAGTGCCCGGAGCTCCTACGAGCAGTACTTC,CSARSSYEQYF
TRBV7-9,NA,TRBD1,TRBJ2-7,TGTGCCAGCAGCGCGACCGGGGACAGAGGCTCCTACGAGCAGTACTTC,CASSATGDRGSYEQYF
TRBV15,few,TRBD2,TRBJ2-1,TGTGCCACCAGCAGAGGGGGAGCGGGGGGTCCCTACAATGAGCAGTTCTTC,CATSRGGAGGPYNEQFF
TRBV7-2,many,NA,TRBJ2-5,TGTGCCAGCAGCTTAGGGGGGGGCGGAGAGACCCAGTACTTC,CASSLGGGGETQYF
TRBV7-2,NA,NA,TRBJ2-5,TGTGCCAGCAGCCGACTTAAAGAGACCCAGTACTTC,CASSRLKETQYF
TRBV4-1,few,NA,TRBJ1-5,TGCGCCAGCAGCCAAGTCGCAATAGGGGGTAGCAATCAGCCCCAGCATTTT,CASSQVAIGGSNQPQHF